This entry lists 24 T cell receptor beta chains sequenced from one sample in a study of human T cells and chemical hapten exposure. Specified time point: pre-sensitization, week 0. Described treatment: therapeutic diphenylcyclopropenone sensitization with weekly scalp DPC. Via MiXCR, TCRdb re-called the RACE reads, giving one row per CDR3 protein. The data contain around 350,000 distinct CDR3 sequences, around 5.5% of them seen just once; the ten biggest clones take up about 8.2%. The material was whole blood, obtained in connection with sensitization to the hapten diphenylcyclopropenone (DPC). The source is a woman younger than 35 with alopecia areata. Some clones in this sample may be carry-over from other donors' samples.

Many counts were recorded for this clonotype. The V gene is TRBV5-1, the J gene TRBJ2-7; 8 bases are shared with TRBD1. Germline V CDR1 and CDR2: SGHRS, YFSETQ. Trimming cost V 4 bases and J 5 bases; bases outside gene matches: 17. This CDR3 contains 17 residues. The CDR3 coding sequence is TGCGCCAGCAGCATGAGACAGGGGAATCTATTGACGCACGAGCAGTACTTC. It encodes CASSMRQGNLLTHEQYF. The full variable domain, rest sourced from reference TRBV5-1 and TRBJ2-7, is KAGVTQTPRYLIKTRGQQVTLSCSPISGHRSVSWYQQTPGQGLQFLFEYFSETQRNKGNFPGRFSGRQFSNSRSEMNVSTLELGDSALYLCASSMRQGNLLTHEQYFGPGTRLTVT.

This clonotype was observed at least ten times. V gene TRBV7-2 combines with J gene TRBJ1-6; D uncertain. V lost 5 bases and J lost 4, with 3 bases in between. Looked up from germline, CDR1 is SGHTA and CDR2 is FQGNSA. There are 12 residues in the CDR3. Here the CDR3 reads CASSQYNSPLHF. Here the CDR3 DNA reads TGTGCCAGCAGCCAATATAATTCACCCCTCCACTTT.

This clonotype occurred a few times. CDR3 nucleotides: TGTGCCAGCGGATTAGGACAGGGACATCATAATTCACCCCTCCACTTT. Its translation is CASGLGQGHHNSPLHF. The J gene is TRBJ1-6, the V gene TRBV7-9; 8 nucleotides align to TRBD1. The V gene end was trimmed by 8 bases and the J gene end by 5 bases; junction bases not matched to a gene: 11. Germline V lookup: CDR1 SEHNR, CDR2 FQNEAQ (reference sequence). This CDR3 has 16 residues.

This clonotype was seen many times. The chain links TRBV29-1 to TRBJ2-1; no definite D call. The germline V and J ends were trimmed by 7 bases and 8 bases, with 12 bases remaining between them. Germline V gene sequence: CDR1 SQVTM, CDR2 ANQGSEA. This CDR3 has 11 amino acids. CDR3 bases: TGCAGCGCATTGGAAGGCGATGAGCAGTTCTTC. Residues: CSALEGDEQFF.

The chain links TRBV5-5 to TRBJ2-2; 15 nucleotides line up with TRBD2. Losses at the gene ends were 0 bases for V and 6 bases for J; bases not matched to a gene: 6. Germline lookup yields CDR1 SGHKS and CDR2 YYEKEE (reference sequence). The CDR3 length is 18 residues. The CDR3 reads CASSLEGTSGGRSGELFF. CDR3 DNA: TGTGCCAGCAGCTTGGAAGGGACTAGCGGGGGGAGATCCGGGGAGCTGTTTTTT.

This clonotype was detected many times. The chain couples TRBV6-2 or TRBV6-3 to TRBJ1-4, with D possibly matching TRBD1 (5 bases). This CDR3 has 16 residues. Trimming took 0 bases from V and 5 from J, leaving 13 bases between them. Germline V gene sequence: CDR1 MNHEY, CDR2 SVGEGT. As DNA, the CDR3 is TGTGCCAGCAGTTACTCTGCGGGGCCCATCAATGAAAAACTGTTTTTT. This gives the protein CASSYSAGPINEKLFF.

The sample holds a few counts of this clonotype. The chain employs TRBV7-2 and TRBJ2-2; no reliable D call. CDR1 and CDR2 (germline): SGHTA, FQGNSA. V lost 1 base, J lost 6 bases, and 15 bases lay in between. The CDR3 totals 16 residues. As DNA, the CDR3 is TGTGCCAGCAGCTTAGAGTACGTTTTGGGCGCCGGGGAGCTGTTTTTT. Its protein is CASSLEYVLGAGELFF.

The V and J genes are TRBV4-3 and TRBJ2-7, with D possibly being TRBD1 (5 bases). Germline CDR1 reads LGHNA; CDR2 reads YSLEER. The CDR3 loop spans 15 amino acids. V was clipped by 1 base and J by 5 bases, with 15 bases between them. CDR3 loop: CASSQGSQGFNEQYF. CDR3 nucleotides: TGCGCCAGCAGCCAAGGATCCCAGGGTTTCAACGAGCAGTACTTC.

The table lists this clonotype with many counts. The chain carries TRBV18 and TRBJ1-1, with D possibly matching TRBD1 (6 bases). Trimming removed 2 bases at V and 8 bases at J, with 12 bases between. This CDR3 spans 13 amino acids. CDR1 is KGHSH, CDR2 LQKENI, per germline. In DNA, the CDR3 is TGTGCCAGCTCACCAGGGGGCGACAGCGAAGCTTTCTTT. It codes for CASSPGGDSEAFF.

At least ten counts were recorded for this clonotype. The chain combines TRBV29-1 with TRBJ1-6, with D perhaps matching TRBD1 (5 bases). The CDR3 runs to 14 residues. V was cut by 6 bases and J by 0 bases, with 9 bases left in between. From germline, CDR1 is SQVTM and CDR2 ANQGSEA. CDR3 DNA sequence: TGCAGCGTAAGGGGAAGCTCCTATAATTCACCCCTCCACTTT. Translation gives CSVRGSSYNSPLHF.

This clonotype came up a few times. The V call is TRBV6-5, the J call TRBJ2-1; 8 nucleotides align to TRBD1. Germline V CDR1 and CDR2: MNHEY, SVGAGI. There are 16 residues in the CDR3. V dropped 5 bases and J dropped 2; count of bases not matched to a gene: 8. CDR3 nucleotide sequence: TGTGCCAGCAGTGGACAACAGGGGGTCCCCTACAATGAGCAGTTCTTC. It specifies CASSGQQGVPYNEQFF.

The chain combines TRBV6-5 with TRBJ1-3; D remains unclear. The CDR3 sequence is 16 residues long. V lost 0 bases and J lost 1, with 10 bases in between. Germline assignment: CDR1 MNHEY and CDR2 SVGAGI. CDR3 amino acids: CASSYSGSESGNTIYF. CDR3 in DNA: TGTGCCAGCAGTTACTCGGGGTCGGAGTCTGGAAACACCATATATTTT.

The chain's CDR3 is CASSQDELANYGYTF. The CDR3 DNA reads as TGTGCCAGCAGCCAAGACGAGTTAGCTAACTATGGCTACACCTTC. This chain joins TRBV4-2 and TRBJ1-2; D is undetermined. This CDR3 comprises 15 residues. Trimming took 0 bases from V and 0 from J, leaving 8 bases between them. CDR1 and CDR2 from the germline V gene are LGHNA and YNFKEQ.

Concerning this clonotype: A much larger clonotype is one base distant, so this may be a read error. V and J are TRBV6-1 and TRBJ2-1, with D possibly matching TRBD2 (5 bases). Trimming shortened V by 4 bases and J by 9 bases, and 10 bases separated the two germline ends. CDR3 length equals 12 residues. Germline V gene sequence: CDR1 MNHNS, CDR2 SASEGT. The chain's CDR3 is CASSVVGSEQFF. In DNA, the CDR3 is TGTGCCAGCAGTGTCGTGGGGAGTGAGCAGTTCTTC.

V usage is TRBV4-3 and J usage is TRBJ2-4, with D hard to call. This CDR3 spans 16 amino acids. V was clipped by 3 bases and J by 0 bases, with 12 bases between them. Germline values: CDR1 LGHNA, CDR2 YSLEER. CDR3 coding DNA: TGCGCCAGCAGCCAGGTCCTTGGCAGAGCCAAAAACATTCAGTACTTC. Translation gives CASSQVLGRAKNIQYF.

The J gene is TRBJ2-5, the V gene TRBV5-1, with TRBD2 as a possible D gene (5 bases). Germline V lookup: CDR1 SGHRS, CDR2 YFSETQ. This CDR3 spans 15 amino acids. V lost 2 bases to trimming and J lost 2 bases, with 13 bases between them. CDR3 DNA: TGCGCCAGCAGCTTAGAGGGATCGCATCAAGAGACCCAGTACTTC. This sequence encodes CASSLEGSHQETQYF.

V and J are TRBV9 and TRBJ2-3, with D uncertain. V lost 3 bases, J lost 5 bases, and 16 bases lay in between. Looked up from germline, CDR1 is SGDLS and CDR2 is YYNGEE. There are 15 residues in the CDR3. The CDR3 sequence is CASSAQNWAQDTQYF. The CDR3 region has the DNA TGTGCCAGCAGCGCTCAGAATTGGGCGCAAGATACGCAGTATTTT.

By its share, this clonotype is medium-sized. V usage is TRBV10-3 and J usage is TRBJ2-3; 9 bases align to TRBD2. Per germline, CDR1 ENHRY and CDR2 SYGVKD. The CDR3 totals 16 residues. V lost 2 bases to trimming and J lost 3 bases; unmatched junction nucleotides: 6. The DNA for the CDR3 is TGTGCCATCAGTGAGCAGGCTAGCGGGGTTACAGATACGCAGTATTTT. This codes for CAISEQASGVTDTQYF.

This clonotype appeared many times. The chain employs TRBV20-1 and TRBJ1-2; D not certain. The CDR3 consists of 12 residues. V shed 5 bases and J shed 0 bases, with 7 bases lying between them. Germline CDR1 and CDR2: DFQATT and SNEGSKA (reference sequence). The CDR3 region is CSAHTPNYGYTF. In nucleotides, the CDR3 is TGCAGTGCTCACACACCTAACTATGGCTACACCTTC.

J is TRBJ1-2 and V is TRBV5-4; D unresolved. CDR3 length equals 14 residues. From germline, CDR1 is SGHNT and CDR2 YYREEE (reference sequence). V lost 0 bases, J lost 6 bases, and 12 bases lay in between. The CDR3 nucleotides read TGTGCCAGCAGCTTGGATAACGGAAGCCATGGCTACACCTTC. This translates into CASSLDNGSHGYTF.

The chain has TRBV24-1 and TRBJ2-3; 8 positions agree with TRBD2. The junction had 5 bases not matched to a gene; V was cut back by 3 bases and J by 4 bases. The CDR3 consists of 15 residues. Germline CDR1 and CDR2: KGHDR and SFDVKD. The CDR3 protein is CATSDQSGGPDTQYF. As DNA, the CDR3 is TGTGCCACCAGTGATCAAAGCGGGGGCCCAGATACGCAGTATTTT.

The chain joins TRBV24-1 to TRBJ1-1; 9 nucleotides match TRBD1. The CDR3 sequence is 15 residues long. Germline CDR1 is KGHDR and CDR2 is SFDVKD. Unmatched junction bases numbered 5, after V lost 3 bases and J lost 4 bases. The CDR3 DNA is TGTGCCACCAGTGATGACAGGGGGGGAGGCACTGAAGCTTTCTTT. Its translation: CATSDDRGGGTEAFF.

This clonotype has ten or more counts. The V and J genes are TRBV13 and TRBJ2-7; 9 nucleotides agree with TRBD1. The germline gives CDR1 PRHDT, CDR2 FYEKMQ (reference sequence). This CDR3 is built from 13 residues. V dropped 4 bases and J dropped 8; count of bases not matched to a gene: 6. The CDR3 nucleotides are TGTGCCAGCAGCTCGGGGACAGGGCGGAAGCAGTACTTC. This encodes CASSSGTGRKQYF.

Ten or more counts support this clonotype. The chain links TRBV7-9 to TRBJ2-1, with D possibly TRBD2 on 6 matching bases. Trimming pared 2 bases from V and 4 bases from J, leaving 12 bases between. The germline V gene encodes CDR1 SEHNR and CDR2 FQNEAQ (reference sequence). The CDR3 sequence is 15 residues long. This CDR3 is CASSLWQGGYNEQFF. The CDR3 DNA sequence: TGTGCCAGCAGCTTATGGCAGGGAGGATACAATGAGCAGTTCTTC.